Listed below are T cell receptor beta chains from one sample, sequenced in a study of blood T cell repertoires in COVID-19. Profiling relied on immunoSEQ multiplex PCR, and the TCRdb table lists in-frame clones only, not all of them. The repertoire has approximately 150,000 clones, around four fifths of them found once; the top ten carry 2% to 2.5%. Sequenced sample: PBMCs or T cells enriched from blood (not recorded which). All receptors come from a middle-aged man with acute COVID-19. Both conserved end residues are trimmed from each CDR3. Each record gives: clone size, J gene, V gene, CDR3 protein. The size entry is marked missing in some rows and otherwise reads once, few, many or a size class.

abundance: .
j_gene: TRBJ1-2
v_gene: TRBV7-3
CDR3aa: ASSLIGQGNYGYT

abundance: .
j_gene: TRBJ2-3
v_gene: TRBV2
CDR3aa: ASKRDSSTDTQY

abundance: .
j_gene: TRBJ2-7
v_gene: TRBV24-1
CDR3aa: ATSDPYTYEQY

abundance: .
j_gene: TRBJ1-2
v_gene: TRBV19
CDR3aa: ASARGTGGYGYT

abundance: .
j_gene: TRBJ1-6
v_gene: TRBV2
CDR3aa: ASIPGTGNSPLH

abundance: .
j_gene: TRBJ2-3
v_gene: TRBV2
CDR3aa: ASSESRAGGIDTQY

abundance: .
j_gene: TRBJ2-1
v_gene: TRBV7-3
CDR3aa: ASSKDSRSYNEQF

abundance: .
j_gene: TRBJ1-5
v_gene: TRBV12-5
CDR3aa: ASGLTDSFKPQH

abundance: .
j_gene: TRBJ2-3
v_gene: TRBV28
CDR3aa: ASSHRLAGRTDTQY

abundance: few
j_gene: TRBJ1-1
v_gene: TRBV7-9
CDR3aa: ASRELTGKAEAF

abundance: .
j_gene: TRBJ2-3
v_gene: TRBV9
CDR3aa: ASSVEGLAVTDTQY

abundance: .
j_gene: TRBJ1-4
v_gene: TRBV5-6
CDR3aa: ASSRSWGEEKLF

abundance: .
j_gene: TRBJ2-6
v_gene: TRBV29-1
CDR3aa: SVREGSGANVLT

abundance: .
j_gene: TRBJ1-3
v_gene: TRBV20-1
CDR3aa: SARDEVVIY

abundance: few
j_gene: TRBJ2-2
v_gene: TRBV30
CDR3aa: AWRVGGRNTGELF

abundance: .
j_gene: TRBJ2-2
v_gene: TRBV29-1
CDR3aa: SVPRLAGGTGELF

abundance: .
j_gene: TRBJ2-2
v_gene: TRBV19
CDR3aa: ASRGGVTGELF

abundance: .
j_gene: TRBJ1-2
v_gene: TRBV12-3/TRBV12-4
CDR3aa: ASSRGSLYGYT

abundance: .
j_gene: TRBJ2-2
v_gene: TRBV19
CDR3aa: ASKGTFNPGELF

abundance: .
j_gene: TRBJ1-1
v_gene: TRBV6-5
CDR3aa: ASRQGLATEAF

abundance: .
j_gene: TRBJ2-1
v_gene: TRBV12-3/TRBV12-4
CDR3aa: ASILYNEQF

abundance: .
j_gene: TRBJ1-6
v_gene: TRBV6-1
CDR3aa: ASSENWARNSPLH

abundance: .
j_gene: TRBJ2-7
v_gene: TRBV5-1
CDR3aa: ASSFGDRGEQY

abundance: once
j_gene: TRBJ2-7
v_gene: TRBV15
CDR3aa: ATSPEDRGFYEQY

abundance: .
j_gene: TRBJ1-4
v_gene: TRBV7-9
CDR3aa: ASSLPPGRGEEKLF

abundance: .
j_gene: TRBJ2-7
v_gene: TRBV7-9
CDR3aa: ASSPTTDEQY

abundance: .
j_gene: TRBJ1-5
v_gene: TRBV6-5
CDR3aa: ASSYGPPGGGQPQH

abundance: .
j_gene: TRBJ2-3
v_gene: TRBV10-3
CDR3aa: AISADRNTDTQY

abundance: .
j_gene: TRBJ1-5
v_gene: TRBV7-2
CDR3aa: ASSLAYTAGRDQPQH

abundance: .
j_gene: TRBJ2-5
v_gene: TRBV4-2
CDR3aa: ASSLKGGQQETQY

abundance: .
j_gene: TRBJ1-3
v_gene: TRBV24-1
CDR3aa: ATSDGGSGNTIY

abundance: once
j_gene: TRBJ1-4
v_gene: TRBV5-4
CDR3aa: ASSLDPDEKLF

abundance: .
j_gene: TRBJ1-5
v_gene: TRBV2
CDR3aa: ASRMGGSNQPQH

abundance: few
j_gene: TRBJ2-2
v_gene: TRBV19
CDR3aa: ASSPGTRGTGELF

abundance: .
j_gene: TRBJ2-7
v_gene: TRBV24-1
CDR3aa: ATSPYRFRLYEQY

abundance: few
j_gene: TRBJ1-5
v_gene: TRBV19
CDR3aa: ASSHGQVNQPQH

abundance: .
j_gene: TRBJ1-5
v_gene: TRBV19
CDR3aa: ASRITGGNQPQH

abundance: .
j_gene: TRBJ2-7
v_gene: TRBV12-3/TRBV12-4
CDR3aa: ASSLLAAGEQY

abundance: .
j_gene: TRBJ2-7
v_gene: TRBV3-1/TRBV3-2
CDR3aa: ASSQSPGTGYEQY

abundance: .
j_gene: TRBJ1-1
v_gene: TRBV14
CDR3aa: ASSQDMNTEAF

abundance: .
j_gene: TRBJ1-1
v_gene: TRBV19
CDR3aa: ASTRDRTLNTEAF

abundance: .
j_gene: TRBJ2-1
v_gene: TRBV28
CDR3aa: ASSLVGQGAYSGSSYNEQF

abundance: once
j_gene: TRBJ1-1
v_gene: TRBV7-9
CDR3aa: ASEWRKGADTEAF

abundance: .
j_gene: TRBJ1-5
v_gene: TRBV20-1
CDR3aa: SAPQWPQH

abundance: once
j_gene: TRBJ1-1
v_gene: TRBV3-1/TRBV3-2
CDR3aa: ASSQARDAEAF

abundance: .
j_gene: TRBJ2-7
v_gene: TRBV6-1
CDR3aa: ASSEEDRGGSYEQY

abundance: .
j_gene: TRBJ2-2
v_gene: TRBV6-5
CDR3aa: ASSYGAPSSGELF

abundance: .
j_gene: TRBJ1-1
v_gene: TRBV12-3/TRBV12-4
CDR3aa: ASSPRTEAF

abundance: .
j_gene: TRBJ2-4
v_gene: TRBV12-3/TRBV12-4
CDR3aa: ASRMGGNIQY

abundance: .
j_gene: TRBJ2-7
v_gene: TRBV7-9
CDR3aa: ASSLEHYEQY

abundance: .
j_gene: TRBJ1-1
v_gene: TRBV5-1
CDR3aa: ASSLVAMNTEAF

abundance: .
j_gene: TRBJ1-1
v_gene: TRBV2
CDR3aa: ASRGGGTEAF

abundance: few
j_gene: TRBJ1-2
v_gene: TRBV14
CDR3aa: ASRSGSNYGYT

abundance: .
j_gene: TRBJ2-7
v_gene: TRBV19
CDR3aa: ASSLRTGNSYEQY

abundance: .
j_gene: TRBJ1-5
v_gene: TRBV19
CDR3aa: ASSIGIRGFGQPQH

abundance: .
j_gene: TRBJ2-7
v_gene: TRBV10-3
CDR3aa: AISESKYFTYEQY

abundance: .
j_gene: TRBJ1-5
v_gene: TRBV28
CDR3aa: ASSLLGTGDQPQH

abundance: .
j_gene: TRBJ2-7
v_gene: TRBV9
CDR3aa: ASSPSPQGFYEQY

abundance: .
j_gene: TRBJ1-2
v_gene: TRBV19
CDR3aa: ASSTSTGLYGYT

abundance: .
j_gene: TRBJ1-3
v_gene: TRBV5-1
CDR3aa: ASSFGRVGFDTIY